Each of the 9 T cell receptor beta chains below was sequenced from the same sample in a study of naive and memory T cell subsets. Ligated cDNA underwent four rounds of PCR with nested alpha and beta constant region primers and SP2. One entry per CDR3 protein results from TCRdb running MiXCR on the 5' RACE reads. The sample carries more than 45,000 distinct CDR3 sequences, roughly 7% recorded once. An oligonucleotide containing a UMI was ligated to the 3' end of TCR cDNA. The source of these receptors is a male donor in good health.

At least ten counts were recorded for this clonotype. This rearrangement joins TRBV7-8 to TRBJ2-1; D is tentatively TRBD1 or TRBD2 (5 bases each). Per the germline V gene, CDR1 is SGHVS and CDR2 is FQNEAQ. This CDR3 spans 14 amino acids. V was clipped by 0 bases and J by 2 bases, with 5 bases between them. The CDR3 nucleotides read TGTGCCAGCAGCTTAGCGGGGGCCTACAATGAGCAGTTCTTC. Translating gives CASSLAGAYNEQFF.

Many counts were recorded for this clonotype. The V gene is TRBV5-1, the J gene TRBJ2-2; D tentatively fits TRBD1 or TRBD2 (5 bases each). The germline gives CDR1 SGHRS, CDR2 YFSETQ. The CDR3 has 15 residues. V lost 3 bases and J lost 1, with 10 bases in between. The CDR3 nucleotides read TGCGCCAGCAGCTACGGGGACCTGAACACCGGGGAGCTGTTTTTT. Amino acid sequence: CASSYGDLNTGELFF.

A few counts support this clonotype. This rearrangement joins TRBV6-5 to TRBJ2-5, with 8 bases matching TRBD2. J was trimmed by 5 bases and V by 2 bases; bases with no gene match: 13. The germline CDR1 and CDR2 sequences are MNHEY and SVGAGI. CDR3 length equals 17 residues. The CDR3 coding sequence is TGTGCCAGCAGTTACCGGGGGGGGGGTCCAGGGGTGGAGACCCAGTACTTC. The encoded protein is CASSYRGGGPGVETQYF.

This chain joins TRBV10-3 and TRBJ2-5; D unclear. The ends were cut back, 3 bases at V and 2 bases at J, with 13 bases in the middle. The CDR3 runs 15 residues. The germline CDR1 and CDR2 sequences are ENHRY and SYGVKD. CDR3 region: CAISELEAAQETQYF. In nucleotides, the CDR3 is TGTGCCATCAGTGAACTTGAGGCAGCTCAAGAGACCCAGTACTTC.

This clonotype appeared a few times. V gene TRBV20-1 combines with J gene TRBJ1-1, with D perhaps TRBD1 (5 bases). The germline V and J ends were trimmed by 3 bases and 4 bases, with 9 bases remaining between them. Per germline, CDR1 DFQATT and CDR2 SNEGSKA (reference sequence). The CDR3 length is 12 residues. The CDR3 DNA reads TGCAGTGCTAGCGCAGGGACCACTGAAGCTTTCTTT. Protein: CSASAGTTEAFF.

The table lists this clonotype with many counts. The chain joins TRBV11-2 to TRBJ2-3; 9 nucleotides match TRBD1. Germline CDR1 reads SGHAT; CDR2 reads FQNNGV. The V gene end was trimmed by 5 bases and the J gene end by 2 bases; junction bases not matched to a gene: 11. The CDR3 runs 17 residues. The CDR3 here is CASSPLTGTGFTDTQYF. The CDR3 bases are TGTGCCAGCAGCCCCCTTACCGGGACAGGGTTCACAGATACGCAGTATTTT.

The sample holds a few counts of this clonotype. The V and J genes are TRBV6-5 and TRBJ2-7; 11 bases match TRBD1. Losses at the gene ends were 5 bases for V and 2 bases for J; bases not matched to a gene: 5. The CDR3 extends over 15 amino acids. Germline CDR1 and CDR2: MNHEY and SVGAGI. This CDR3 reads CASSGPGQGAYEQYF. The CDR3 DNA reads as TGTGCCAGCAGTGGCCCGGGACAGGGGGCCTACGAGCAGTACTTC.

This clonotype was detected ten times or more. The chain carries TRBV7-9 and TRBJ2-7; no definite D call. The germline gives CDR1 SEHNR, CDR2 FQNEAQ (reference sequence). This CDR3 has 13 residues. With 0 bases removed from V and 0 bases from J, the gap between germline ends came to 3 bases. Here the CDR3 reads CASSLAASYEQYF. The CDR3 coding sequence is TGTGCCAGCAGCTTAGCGGCCTCCTACGAGCAGTACTTC.

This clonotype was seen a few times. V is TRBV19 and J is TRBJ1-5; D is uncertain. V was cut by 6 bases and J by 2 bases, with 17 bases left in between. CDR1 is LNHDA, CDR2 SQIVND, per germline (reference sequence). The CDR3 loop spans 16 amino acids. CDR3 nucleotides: TGTGCCAGTAGGGGCGCAGAGGAAGCGGGCAATCAGCCCCAGCATTTT. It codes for CASRGAEEAGNQPQHF.